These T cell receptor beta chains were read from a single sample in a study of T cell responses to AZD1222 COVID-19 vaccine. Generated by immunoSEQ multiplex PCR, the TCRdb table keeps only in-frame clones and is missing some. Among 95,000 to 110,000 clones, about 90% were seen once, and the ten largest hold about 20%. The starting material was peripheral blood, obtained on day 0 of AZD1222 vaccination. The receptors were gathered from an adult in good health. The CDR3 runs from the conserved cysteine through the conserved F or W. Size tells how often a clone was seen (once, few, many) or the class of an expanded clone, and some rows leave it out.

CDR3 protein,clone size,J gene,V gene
CASSPGTGSSYEQYF,.,TRBJ2-7,TRBV19
CATSDLGGGYTF,.,TRBJ1-2,TRBV24-1
CASSRGQGKAYGYTF,.,TRBJ1-2,TRBV11-2
CASSYVRGNAYGYTF,once,TRBJ1-2,TRBV6-2/TRBV6-3
CASSLSIEVYSGNTIYF,.,TRBJ1-3,TRBV18
CASSPAISNTEAFF,.,TRBJ1-1,TRBV18
CASSVGSEANYGYTF,.,TRBJ1-2,TRBV9
CASSFSRPGGSPLHF,.,TRBJ1-6,TRBV27
CASSGSGTNTGELFF,once,TRBJ2-2,TRBV5-1
CAWRTPGGYSPLHF,.,TRBJ1-6,TRBV30
CACNRASNTEAFF,.,TRBJ1-1,TRBV30
CASRAVQGSQPQHF,.,TRBJ1-5,TRBV2
CASSPTVNTEAFF,.,TRBJ1-1,TRBV6-5
CSASPGHVSGRTNYEQYF,.,TRBJ2-7,TRBV20-1
CASSHLGLAGTEETQYF,.,TRBJ2-5,TRBV4-3
CAISGQGSRAFF,.,TRBJ1-1,TRBV10-3
CASSSSTAPLTGELFF,.,TRBJ2-2,TRBV7-3
CASSQAGSLSYEQYF,.,TRBJ2-7,TRBV14
CASDRDRVRGNTIYF,once,TRBJ1-3,TRBV18
CASKRAGEDTQYF,.,TRBJ2-3,TRBV7-9
CASSLVGERDTQYF,.,TRBJ2-3,TRBV5-5
CASSPGQGTYEQYF,.,TRBJ2-7,TRBV18
CASSQFDETEAFF,.,TRBJ1-1,TRBV4-2
CASSEVAGGNEKLFF,.,TRBJ1-4,TRBV10-2
CSVVRGSGNTIYF,.,TRBJ1-3,TRBV29-1
CASSQDPMAGPWEPQHF,.,TRBJ1-5,TRBV3-1/TRBV3-2
CASSGTGVNEKLFF,.,TRBJ1-4,TRBV6-6
CASSPGTNTEAFF,.,TRBJ1-1,TRBV18
CASSSLQGAGEAFF,few,TRBJ1-1,TRBV11-2
CASCRLGDGKLFF,.,TRBJ1-4,TRBV23-1
CASSPTARRQGLSCSEQYF,.,.,TRBV4-3
CASSFGLAEAGGEYF,few,TRBJ2-3,TRBV5-1
CASSLYSGANVLTF,.,TRBJ2-6,TRBV27
CASSKEGGPTDTQYF,.,TRBJ2-3,TRBV21-1
CASSYSTGGAETQYF,.,TRBJ2-5,TRBV27
CAWSVRGVTEAFF,.,TRBJ1-1,TRBV30
CASSLNRGLGQPQHF,.,TRBJ1-5,TRBV7-8
CASSSLSEQYF,.,TRBJ2-7,TRBV6-5
CASSEGQGAYGYTF,.,TRBJ1-2,TRBV6-1
CASTLQGYEQYF,.,TRBJ2-7,TRBV12-3/TRBV12-4
CASSSTLAGEWIGAQYEQYF,.,TRBJ2-7,TRBV6-2/TRBV6-3
CASSPKGATNTGELFF,.,TRBJ2-2,TRBV11-2
CASSPGQGGNQPQHF,.,TRBJ1-5,TRBV19
CASSQDTRTQYF,.,TRBJ2-3,TRBV3-1/TRBV3-2